One and the same sample provided the 21 T cell receptor beta chains below, sequenced in a study of blood T cell repertoires in COVID-19. Sequenced by immunoSEQ multiplex PCR; TCRdb stores in-frame clones only, minus some. Found here are about 290,000 clones, approximately 91% of them singletons; the top ten hold around 1.7%. The sample taken for sequencing was PBMCs or T cells enriched from blood (not recorded which). These receptors were obtained from a woman in her thirties or forties who had recovered from COVID-19.

The J gene is TRBJ1-5, the V gene TRBV19, with 7 bases lining up with TRBD1. The germline V gene encodes CDR1 LNHDA and CDR2 SQIVND (reference sequence). The V and J ends lost 5 bases and 4 bases, in that order; junction bases with no gene match: 8. This CDR3 is 15 amino acids long. The CDR3 DNA is TGTGCCAGTAGTTCCACCGGGACAGAAAATCAGCCCCAGCATTTT. Translation: CASSSTGTENQPQHF.

The chain is built from TRBV19 and TRBJ2-3; maybe TRBD2 (6 bases). Trimming removed 5 bases from V and 11 bases from J, with 26 bases in between. CDR1 and CDR2 (germline): LNHDA, SQIVND (reference sequence). The CDR3 is 16 residues long. CDR3 DNA sequence: TGTGCCAGTAGTCCAATTAGCGGCTGGGGGATGTTGCGGCAGTATTTT. Translating it yields CASSPISGWGMLRQYF.

V gene TRBV3-1 (or the pseudogene TRBV3-2) combines with J gene TRBJ2-5; 9 bases are shared with TRBD2. The CDR3 totals 15 residues. After removal of 2 bases from V and 5 bases from J, the junction contained 6 bases not matched to a gene. From germline, CDR1 is LGHDT and CDR2 YNNKEL (reference sequence). CDR3 nucleotides: TGTGCCAGCAGCCAAAGTAGCGGGAGCCCTGAGACCCAGTACTTC. Encoded protein: CASSQSSGSPETQYF.

The chain couples TRBV30 to TRBJ1-2, with 12 bases matching TRBD1. Trimming at V came to 1 base and at J to 5 bases, leaving 5 bases not matched to a gene. This CDR3 comprises 15 residues. The germline CDR1 and CDR2 sequences are GTSNPN and SVGIG (reference sequence). CDR3 in amino acids: CAWSAGQGAGYGYTF. The CDR3 nucleotides are TGTGCCTGGAGTGCGGGACAGGGGGCTGGGTATGGCTACACCTTC.

The rearrangement joins TRBV27 to TRBJ2-2; D might be TRBD2 (5 bases). The CDR3 contains 14 residues. V lost 4 bases and J lost 9, with 15 bases in between. CDR1 and CDR2 from the germline V gene are MNHEY and SMNVEV (reference sequence). As DNA, the CDR3 is TGTGCCAGCAGTTCTCGGGGTTTCGGCCGGGAGCTGTTTTTT. It is translated as CASSSRGFGRELFF.

The CDR3 sequence is CASSLVAGTYNEQFF. DNA for the CDR3: TGTGCCAGCAGCTTGGTTGCGGGAACCTACAATGAGCAGTTCTTC. This chain links TRBV5-4 with TRBJ2-1, with a possible D match to TRBD2 (6 bases). The CDR3 runs to 15 residues. From germline, CDR1 is SGHNT and CDR2 YYREEE (reference sequence). Trimming removed 0 bases at V and 2 bases at J, with 9 bases between.

This sequence joins TRBV11-3 and TRBJ2-1, with 10 bases fitting TRBD1. V lost 5 bases to trimming and J lost 7 bases; unmatched junction nucleotides: 8. The CDR3 sequence is 15 residues long. CDR1 is SGHNT and CDR2 is YENEEA in the germline V gene. As DNA, the CDR3 is TGTGCCAGCAGCCACCGGGACAGGGGAACAAATGAGCAGTTCTTC. This encodes CASSHRDRGTNEQFF.

The V and J genes are TRBV4-1 and TRBJ1-5, with TRBD1 matching over 7 bases. Germline CDR1 is MGHRA and CDR2 is YSYEKL. After removal of 8 bases from V and 7 bases from J, the junction contained 8 bases not matched to a gene. The CDR3 sequence is 13 residues long. The CDR3 DNA reads TGCGCCAGCTCGACAGGGATCATACAGCCCCAGCATTTT. Translated: CASSTGIIQPQHF.

This chain connects TRBV3-1 (or the pseudogene TRBV3-2) to TRBJ2-5, with D hard to call. CDR1 is LGHDT and CDR2 is YNNKEL in the germline V gene (reference sequence). V was cut by 3 bases and J by 6 bases, with 8 bases left in between. The length of the CDR3 is 12 residues. The CDR3 DNA reads as TGTGCCAGCAGCCACCTAGACCAGACCCAGTACTTC. As protein: CASSHLDQTQYF.

CDR3 DNA: TGTGCCAGCAGGGCATACCCAGGGGGCGCCTATGGCTACACCTTC. Its protein product is CASRAYPGGAYGYTF. This rearrangement joins TRBV6-4 to TRBJ1-2, with 8 bases fitting TRBD1. CDR1 is MRHNA and CDR2 is SNTAGT in the germline V gene. After removal of 6 bases from V and 4 bases from J, the junction contained 10 bases not matched to a gene. The CDR3 consists of 15 residues.

The chain links TRBV5-1 to TRBJ2-3; TRBD2 agrees at 14 bases. The V segment lost 5 bases and the J segment 2 bases; nucleotides outside the gene matches: 13. CDR1 SGHRS and CDR2 YFSETQ come from the germline V gene. The CDR3 runs to 19 residues. The CDR3 is CASSTSPGTSGGHTDTQYF. The CDR3 nucleotides are TGCGCCAGCAGTACCTCCCCCGGGACTAGCGGGGGACACACAGATACGCAGTATTTT. The variable domain in full, completed from reference TRBV5-1 and TRBJ2-3, reads KAGVTQTPRYLIKTRGQQVTLSCSPISGHRSVSWYQQTPGQGLQFLFEYFSETQRNKGNFPGRFSGRQFSNSRSEMNVSTLELGDSALYLCASSTSPGTSGGHTDTQYFGPGTRLTVL.

The chain carries TRBV27 and TRBJ2-7; 9 nucleotides agree with TRBD1. The CDR3 loop spans 15 amino acids. V shed 3 bases and J 2 bases; nucleotides not matched to a gene: 5. The V gene's germline CDR1 is MNHEY and CDR2 SMNVEV (reference sequence). The CDR3 bases are TGTGCCAGCAGTTTGGGACAGGGAAACGCCTACGAGCAGTACTTC. It yields the protein CASSLGQGNAYEQYF.

The rearrangement uses TRBV5-4 and TRBJ2-7; TRBD2 agrees at 12 bases. The junction had 9 bases not matched to a gene; V was cut back by 9 bases and J by 2 bases. The CDR3 is 15 residues long. Germline values: CDR1 SGHNT, CDR2 YYREEE (reference sequence). Here the CDR3 reads CATRELAGGPYEQYF. In DNA form, the CDR3 reads TGTGCCACCCGCGAACTAGCGGGAGGTCCCTACGAGCAGTACTTC. The entire variable domain, with the rest obtained from reference TRBV5-4 and TRBJ2-7, is as follows: ETGVTQSPTHLIKTRGQQVTLRCSSQSGHNTVSWYQQALGQGPQFIFQYYREEENGRGNFPPRFSGLQFPNYSSELNVNALELDDSALYLCATRELAGGPYEQYFGPGTRLTVT.

Remarks on this clone: Other nucleotide sequences in the sample specify the same CDR3. V is TRBV18 and J is TRBJ1-1; D unclear. This CDR3 is 12 amino acids long. The germline V gene encodes CDR1 KGHSH and CDR2 LQKENI. V lost 3 bases, J lost 7 bases, and 9 bases lay in between. The CDR3 loop is CASSPLTGEAFF. The CDR3 bases are TGTGCCAGCTCACCGTTAACGGGTGAAGCTTTCTTT.

The V and J genes are TRBV19 and TRBJ1-2; 9 bases match TRBD1. The CDR3 length is 15 residues. The V segment lost 7 bases and the J segment 4 bases; nucleotides outside the gene matches: 10. The germline V gene has CDR1 LNHDA and CDR2 SQIVND (reference sequence). CDR3 nucleotides: TGTGCCAGTACCCGAGGGACAGGGCGGAGCTATGGCTACACCTTC. Translating gives CASTRGTGRSYGYTF. The full variable domain, rest sourced from reference TRBV19 and TRBJ1-2, is DGGITQSPKYLFRKEGQNVTLSCEQNLNHDAMYWYRQDPGQGLRLIYYSQIVNDFQKGDIAEGYSVSREKKESFPLTVTSAQKNPTAFYLCASTRGTGRSYGYTFGSGTRLTVV.

CDR3 in amino acids: CASSLSNRVLNTEAFF. DNA of the CDR3: TGTGCCAGCAGCCTATCAAACAGGGTACTGAACACTGAAGCTTTCTTT. The chain couples TRBV7-2 to TRBJ1-1, with D perhaps matching TRBD1 (6 bases). The V gene's germline CDR1 is SGHTA and CDR2 FQGNSA. With 5 bases removed from V and 0 bases from J, the gap between germline ends came to 16 bases. This CDR3 comprises 16 residues.

The chain couples TRBV30 to TRBJ1-4; a possible D gene is TRBD1 (5 bases). V was cut by 2 bases and J by 4 bases, with 8 bases left in between. CDR1 GTSNPN and CDR2 SVGIG come from the germline V gene (reference sequence). This CDR3 is 13 amino acids long. DNA for the CDR3: TGTGCCTGGAGTCGGGGGAATAATGAAAAACTGTTTTTT. This encodes CAWSRGNNEKLFF.

The V call is TRBV19, the J call TRBJ1-6, with D unclear. This CDR3 spans 14 amino acids. Trimming took off 2 bases at V and 4 bases at J, with 6 bases between the two ends. Germline values: CDR1 LNHDA, CDR2 SQIVND (reference sequence). This chain's CDR3 is CASSISQYNSPLHF. DNA for the CDR3: TGTGCCAGTAGTATATCGCAGTATAATTCACCCCTCCACTTT.

This chain uses TRBV12-3 or TRBV12-4 with TRBJ2-2; possible D gene TRBD2, 6 bases. V lost 8 bases and J 6 bases, leaving 13 bases between the germline ends. The CDR3 sequence is 13 residues long. The CDR3: CASGGRFPGELFF. The CDR3 nucleotides are TGTGCCAGCGGGGGGAGGTTTCCCGGGGAGCTGTTTTTT.

The gene calls are TRBV9 and TRBJ1-3, with TRBD1 matching 10 bases. This CDR3 spans 17 amino acids. Germline-derived CDR1 and CDR2 are SGDLS and YYNGEE. With 4 bases clipped from V and 0 bases from J, the junction kept 7 bases outside the gene matches. Written as DNA, the CDR3 is TGTGCCAGCAGCCCGCCGGGACAGGGGAGCTCTGGAAACACCATATATTTT. Its protein is CASSPPGQGSSGNTIYF.

The rearrangement links TRBV6-5 to TRBJ1-2, with D maybe TRBD1 (5 bases). CDR3 length equals 15 residues. Germline CDR1 is MNHEY and CDR2 is SVGAGI. The CDR3 loop is CISAATGAANYGYTF. Here the CDR3 DNA reads TGTATCTCCGCGGCCACTGGGGCGGCTAACTATGGCTACACCTTC.